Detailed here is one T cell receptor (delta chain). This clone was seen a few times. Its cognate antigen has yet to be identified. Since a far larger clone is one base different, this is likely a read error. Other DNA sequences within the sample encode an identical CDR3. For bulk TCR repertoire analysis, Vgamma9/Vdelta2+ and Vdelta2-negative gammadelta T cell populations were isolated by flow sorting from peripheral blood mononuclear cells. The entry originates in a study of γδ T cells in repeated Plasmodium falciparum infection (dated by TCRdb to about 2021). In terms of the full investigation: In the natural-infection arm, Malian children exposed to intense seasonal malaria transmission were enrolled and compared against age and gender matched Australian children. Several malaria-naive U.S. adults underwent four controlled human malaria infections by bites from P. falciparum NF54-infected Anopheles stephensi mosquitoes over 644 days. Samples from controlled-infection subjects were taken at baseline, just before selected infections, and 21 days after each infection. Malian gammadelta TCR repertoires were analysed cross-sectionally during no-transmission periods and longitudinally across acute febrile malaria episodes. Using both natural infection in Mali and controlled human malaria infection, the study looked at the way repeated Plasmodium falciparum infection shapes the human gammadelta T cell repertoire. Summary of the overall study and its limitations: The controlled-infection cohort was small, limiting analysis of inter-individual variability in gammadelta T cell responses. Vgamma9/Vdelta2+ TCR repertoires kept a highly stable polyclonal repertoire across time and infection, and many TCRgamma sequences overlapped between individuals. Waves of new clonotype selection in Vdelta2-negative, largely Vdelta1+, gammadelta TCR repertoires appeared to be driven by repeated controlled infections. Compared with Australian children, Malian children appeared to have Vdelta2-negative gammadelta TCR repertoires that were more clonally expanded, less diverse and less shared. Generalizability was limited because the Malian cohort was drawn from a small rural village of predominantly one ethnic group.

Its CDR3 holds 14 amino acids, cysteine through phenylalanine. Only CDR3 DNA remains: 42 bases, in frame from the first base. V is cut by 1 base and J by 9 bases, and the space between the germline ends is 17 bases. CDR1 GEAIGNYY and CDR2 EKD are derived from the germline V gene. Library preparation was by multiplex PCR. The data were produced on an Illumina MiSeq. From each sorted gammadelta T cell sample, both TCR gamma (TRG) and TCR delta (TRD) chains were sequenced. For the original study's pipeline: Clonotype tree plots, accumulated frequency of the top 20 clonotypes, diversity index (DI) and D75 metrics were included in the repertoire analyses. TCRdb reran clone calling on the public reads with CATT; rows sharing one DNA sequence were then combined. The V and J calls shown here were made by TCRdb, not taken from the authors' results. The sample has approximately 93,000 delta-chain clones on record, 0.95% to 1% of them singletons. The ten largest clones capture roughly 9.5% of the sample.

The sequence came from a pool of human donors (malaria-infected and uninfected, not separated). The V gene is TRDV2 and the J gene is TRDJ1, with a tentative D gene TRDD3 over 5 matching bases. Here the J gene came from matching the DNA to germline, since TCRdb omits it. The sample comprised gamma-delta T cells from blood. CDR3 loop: CACDTVMSGSELIF. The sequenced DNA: TGTGCCTGTGACACGGTAATGTCGGGATCTGAACTCATCTTT.